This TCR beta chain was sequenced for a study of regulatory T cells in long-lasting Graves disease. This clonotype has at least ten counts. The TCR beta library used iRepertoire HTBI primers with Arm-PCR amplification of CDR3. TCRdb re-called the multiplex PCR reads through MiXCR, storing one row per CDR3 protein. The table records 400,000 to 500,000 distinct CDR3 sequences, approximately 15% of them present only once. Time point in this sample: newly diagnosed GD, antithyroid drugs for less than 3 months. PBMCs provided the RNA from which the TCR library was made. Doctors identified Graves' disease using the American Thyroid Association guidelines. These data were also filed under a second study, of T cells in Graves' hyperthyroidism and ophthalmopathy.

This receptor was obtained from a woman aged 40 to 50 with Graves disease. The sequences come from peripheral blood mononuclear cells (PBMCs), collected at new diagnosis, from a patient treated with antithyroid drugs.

This CDR3 reads CASSVSNPQPQHF. The CDR3 coding sequence is TGTGCCAGTAGTGTTTCCAACCCTCAGCCCCAGCATTTT. The V and J genes are TRBV19 and TRBJ1-5; no clear D gene. V lost 5 bases to trimming and J lost 6 bases, with 11 bases between them. There are 13 residues in the CDR3. CDR1 and CDR2 (germline): LNHDA, SQIVND (reference sequence). Looking up the rest from reference TRBV19 and TRBJ1-5 gives the full variable domain: DGGITQSPKYLFRKEGQNVTLSCEQNLNHDAMYWYRQDPGQGLRLIYYSQIVNDFQKGDIAEGYSVSREKKESFPLTVTSAQKNPTAFYLCASSVSNPQPQHFGDGTRLSIL.